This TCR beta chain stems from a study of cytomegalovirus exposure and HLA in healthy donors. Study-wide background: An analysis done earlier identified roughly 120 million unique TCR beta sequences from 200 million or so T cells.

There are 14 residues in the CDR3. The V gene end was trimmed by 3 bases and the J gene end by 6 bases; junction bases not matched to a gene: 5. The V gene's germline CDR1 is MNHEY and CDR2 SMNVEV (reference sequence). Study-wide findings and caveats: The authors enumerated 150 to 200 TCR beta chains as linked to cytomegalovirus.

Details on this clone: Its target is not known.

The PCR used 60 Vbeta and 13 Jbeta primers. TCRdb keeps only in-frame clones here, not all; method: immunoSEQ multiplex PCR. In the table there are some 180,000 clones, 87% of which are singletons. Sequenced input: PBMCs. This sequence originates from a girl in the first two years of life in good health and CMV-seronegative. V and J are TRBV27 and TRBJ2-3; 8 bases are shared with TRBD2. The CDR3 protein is CASSLVVAGDTQYF. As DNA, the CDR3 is TGTGCCAGCAGTTTGGTGGTAGCGGGGGATACGCAGTATTTT.